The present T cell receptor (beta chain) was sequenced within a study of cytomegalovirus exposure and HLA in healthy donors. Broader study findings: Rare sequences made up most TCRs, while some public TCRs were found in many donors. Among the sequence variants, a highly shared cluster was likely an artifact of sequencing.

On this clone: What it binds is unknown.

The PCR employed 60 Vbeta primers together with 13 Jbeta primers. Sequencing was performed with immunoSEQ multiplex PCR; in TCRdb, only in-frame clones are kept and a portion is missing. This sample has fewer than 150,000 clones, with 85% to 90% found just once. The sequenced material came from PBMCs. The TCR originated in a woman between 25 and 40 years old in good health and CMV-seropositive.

CDR3 sequence: CASSQALTVSNSPLHF. The CDR3 DNA is TGCGCCAGCAGCCAAGCCCTAACCGTCTCTAATTCACCCCTCCACTTT. This chain links TRBV4-1 with TRBJ1-6; no reliable D call. V lost 1 base and J 6 bases, leaving 13 bases between the germline ends. The CDR3 sequence is 16 residues long. The germline V gene encodes CDR1 MGHRA and CDR2 YSYEKL.